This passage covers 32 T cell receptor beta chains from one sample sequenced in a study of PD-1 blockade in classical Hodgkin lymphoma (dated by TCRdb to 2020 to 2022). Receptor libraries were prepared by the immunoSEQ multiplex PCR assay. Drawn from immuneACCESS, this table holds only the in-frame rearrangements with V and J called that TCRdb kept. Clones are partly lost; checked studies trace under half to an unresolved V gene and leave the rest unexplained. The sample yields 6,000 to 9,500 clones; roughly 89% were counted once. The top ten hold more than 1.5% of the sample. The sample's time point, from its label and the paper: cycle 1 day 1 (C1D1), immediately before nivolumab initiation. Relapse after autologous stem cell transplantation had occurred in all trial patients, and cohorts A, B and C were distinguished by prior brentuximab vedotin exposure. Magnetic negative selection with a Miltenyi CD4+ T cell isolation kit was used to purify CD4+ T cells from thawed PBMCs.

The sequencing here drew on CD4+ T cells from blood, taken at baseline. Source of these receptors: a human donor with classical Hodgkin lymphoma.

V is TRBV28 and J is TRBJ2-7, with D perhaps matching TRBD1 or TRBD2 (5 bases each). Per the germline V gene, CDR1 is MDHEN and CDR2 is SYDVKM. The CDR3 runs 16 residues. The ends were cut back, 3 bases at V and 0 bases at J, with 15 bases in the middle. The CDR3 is CASSFGPGALSYEQYF. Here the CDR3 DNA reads TGTGCCAGCAGTTTTGGACCCGGGGCCCTCTCCTACGAGCAGTACTTC.

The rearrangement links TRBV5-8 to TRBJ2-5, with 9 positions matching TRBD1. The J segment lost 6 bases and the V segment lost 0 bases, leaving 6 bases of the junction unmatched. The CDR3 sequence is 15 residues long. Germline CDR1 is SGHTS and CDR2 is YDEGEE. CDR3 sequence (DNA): TGTGCCAGCAGCTTGGGGACAGGGGACCGGCAGACCCAGTACTTC. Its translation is CASSLGTGDRQTQYF.

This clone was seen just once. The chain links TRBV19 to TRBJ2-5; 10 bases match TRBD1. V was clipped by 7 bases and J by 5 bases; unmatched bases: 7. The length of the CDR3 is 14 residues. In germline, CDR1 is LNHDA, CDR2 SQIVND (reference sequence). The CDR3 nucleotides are TGTGCCAGTACCCCGGGACAGGGGTTGGAGACCCAGTACTTC. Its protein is CASTPGQGLETQYF.

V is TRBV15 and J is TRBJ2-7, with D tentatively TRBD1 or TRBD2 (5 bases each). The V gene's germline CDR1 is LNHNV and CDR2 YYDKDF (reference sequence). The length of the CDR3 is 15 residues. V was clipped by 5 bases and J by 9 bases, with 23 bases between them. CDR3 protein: CATSRTVMGESVQYF. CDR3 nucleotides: TGTGCCACCAGCCGTACTGTAATGGGGGAATCGGTGCAGTACTTC.

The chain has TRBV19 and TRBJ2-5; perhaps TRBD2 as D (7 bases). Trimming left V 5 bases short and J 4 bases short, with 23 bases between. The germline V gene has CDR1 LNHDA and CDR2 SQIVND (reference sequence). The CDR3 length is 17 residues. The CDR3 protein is CASSLGIGGGPGETQYF. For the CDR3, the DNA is TGTGCCAGTAGTTTGGGGATAGGGGGAGGGCCCGGAGAGACCCAGTACTTC.

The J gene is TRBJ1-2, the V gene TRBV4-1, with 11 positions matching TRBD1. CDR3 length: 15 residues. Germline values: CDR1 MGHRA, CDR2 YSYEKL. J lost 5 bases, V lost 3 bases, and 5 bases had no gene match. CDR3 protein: CASSQGQGGGYGYTF. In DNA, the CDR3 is TGCGCCAGCAGCCAGGGACAGGGGGGAGGGTATGGCTACACCTTC.

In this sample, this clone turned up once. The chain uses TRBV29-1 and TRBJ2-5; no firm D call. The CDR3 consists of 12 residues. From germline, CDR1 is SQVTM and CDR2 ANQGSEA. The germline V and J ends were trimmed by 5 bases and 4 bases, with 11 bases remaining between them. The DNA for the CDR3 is TGCAGCGTTTCGATGGGTTTAGAGACCCAGTACTTC. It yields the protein CSVSMGLETQYF.

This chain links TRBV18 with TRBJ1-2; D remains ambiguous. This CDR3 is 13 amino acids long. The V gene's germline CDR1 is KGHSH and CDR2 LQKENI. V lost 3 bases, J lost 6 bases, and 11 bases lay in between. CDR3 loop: CASSPRRVDGYTF. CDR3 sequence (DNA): TGTGCCAGCTCACCGAGAAGGGTTGATGGCTACACCTTC.

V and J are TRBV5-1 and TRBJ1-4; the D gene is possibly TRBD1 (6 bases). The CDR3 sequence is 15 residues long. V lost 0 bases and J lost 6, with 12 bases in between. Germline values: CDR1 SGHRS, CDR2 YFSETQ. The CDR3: CASSLVSGAHEKLFF. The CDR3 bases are TGCGCCAGCAGCTTGGTATCAGGGGCGCATGAAAAACTGTTTTTT.

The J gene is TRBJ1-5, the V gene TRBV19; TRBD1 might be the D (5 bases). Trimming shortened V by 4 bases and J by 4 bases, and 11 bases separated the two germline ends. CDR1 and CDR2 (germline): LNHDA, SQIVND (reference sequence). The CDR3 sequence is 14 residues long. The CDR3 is CASSTGTLNQPQHF. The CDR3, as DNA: TGTGCCAGTAGTACCGGGACGCTGAATCAGCCCCAGCATTTT.

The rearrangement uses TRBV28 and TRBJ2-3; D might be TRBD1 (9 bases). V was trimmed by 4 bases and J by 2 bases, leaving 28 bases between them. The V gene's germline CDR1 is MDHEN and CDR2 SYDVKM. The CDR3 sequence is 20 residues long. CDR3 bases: TGTGCCAGCAGTTCCAACAGGGGGCGCAAGCGGGAGTACCCCACAGATACGCAGTATTTT. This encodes CASSSNRGRKREYPTDTQYF.

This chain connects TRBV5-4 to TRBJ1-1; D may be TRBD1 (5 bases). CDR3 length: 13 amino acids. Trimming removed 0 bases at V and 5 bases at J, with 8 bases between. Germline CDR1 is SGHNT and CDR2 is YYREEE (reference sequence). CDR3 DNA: TGTGCCAGCAGCTTGGGGGGGAAAACTGAAGCTTTCTTT. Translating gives CASSLGGKTEAFF.

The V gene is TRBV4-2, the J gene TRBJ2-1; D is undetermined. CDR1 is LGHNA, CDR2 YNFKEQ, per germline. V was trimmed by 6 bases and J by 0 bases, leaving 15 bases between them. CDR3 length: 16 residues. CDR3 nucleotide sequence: TGTGCCAGCAGTCGGCCCGGGCAGAGCTCCTACAATGAGCAGTTCTTC. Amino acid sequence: CASSRPGQSSYNEQFF.

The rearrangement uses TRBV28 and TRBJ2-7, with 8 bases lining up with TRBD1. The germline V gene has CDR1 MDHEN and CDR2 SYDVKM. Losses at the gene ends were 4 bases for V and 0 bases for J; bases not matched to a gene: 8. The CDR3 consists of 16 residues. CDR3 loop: CASSSTYRGDSYEQYF. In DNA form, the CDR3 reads TGTGCCAGCAGTTCAACGTACAGGGGGGACTCCTACGAGCAGTACTTC.

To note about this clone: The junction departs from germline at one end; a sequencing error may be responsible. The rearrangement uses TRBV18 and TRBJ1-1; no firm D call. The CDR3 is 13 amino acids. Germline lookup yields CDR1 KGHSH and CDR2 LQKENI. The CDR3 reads CASSPQRNTEAFF. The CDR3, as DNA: TGTGCCAGCTCGCCACAGAGGAACACTGAAGCTTTCTTT.

The CDR3 sequence: CASSYRRETQYF. CDR3 sequence (DNA): TGTGCCAGCAGTTACCGTCGGGAGACCCAGTACTTC. The chain is built from TRBV6-6 and TRBJ2-5; D gene uncertain. V was pared by 2 bases and J by 5 bases, with 6 bases between. Looked up from germline, CDR1 is MNHNY and CDR2 is SVGAGI (reference sequence). CDR3 length: 12 residues.

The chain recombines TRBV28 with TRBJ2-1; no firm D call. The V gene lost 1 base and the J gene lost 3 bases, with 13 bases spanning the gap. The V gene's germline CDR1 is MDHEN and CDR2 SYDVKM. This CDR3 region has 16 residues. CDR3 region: CASSLFTGTYYNEQFF. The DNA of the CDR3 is TGTGCCAGCAGTTTATTCACCGGAACCTACTACAATGAGCAGTTCTTC. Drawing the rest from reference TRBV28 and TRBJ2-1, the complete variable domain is DVKVTQSSRYLVKRTGEKVFLECVQDMDHENMFWYRQDPGLGLRLIYFSYDVKMKEKGDIPEGYSVSREKKERFSLILESASTNQTSMYLCASSLFTGTYYNEQFFGPGTRLTVL.

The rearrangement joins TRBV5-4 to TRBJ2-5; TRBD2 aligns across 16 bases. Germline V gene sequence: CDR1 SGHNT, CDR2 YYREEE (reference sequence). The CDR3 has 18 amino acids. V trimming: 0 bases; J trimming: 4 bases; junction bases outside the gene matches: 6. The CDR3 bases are TGTGCCAGCAGCTTGGAAAAGGGACTAGCGGGGGGGCTAGAGACCCAGTACTTC. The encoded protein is CASSLEKGLAGGLETQYF. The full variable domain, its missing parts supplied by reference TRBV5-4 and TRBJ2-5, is ETGVTQSPTHLIKTRGQQVTLRCSSQSGHNTVSWYQQALGQGPQFIFQYYREEENGRGNFPPRFSGLQFPNYSSELNVNALELDDSALYLCASSLEKGLAGGLETQYFGPGTRLLVL.

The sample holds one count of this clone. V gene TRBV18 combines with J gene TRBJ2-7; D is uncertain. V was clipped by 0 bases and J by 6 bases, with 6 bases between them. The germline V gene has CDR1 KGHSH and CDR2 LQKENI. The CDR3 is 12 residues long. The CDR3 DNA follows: TGTGCCAGCTCACCACCGAATACCGAGCAGTACTTC. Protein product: CASSPPNTEQYF.

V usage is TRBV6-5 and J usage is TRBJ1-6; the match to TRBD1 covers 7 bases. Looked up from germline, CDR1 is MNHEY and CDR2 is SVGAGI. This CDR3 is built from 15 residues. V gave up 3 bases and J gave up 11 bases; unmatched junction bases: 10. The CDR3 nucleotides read TGTGCCAGCAGTTATAGAGGGGGCGGTACGGCACCCCTCCACTTT. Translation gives CASSYRGGGTAPLHF.

The chain's CDR3 is CASRYSNRNTEAFF. CDR3 DNA sequence: TGTGCCAGCAGGTACTCGAATAGGAACACTGAAGCTTTCTTT. This chain uses TRBV6-9 with TRBJ1-1; D gene unclear. Germline CDR1 and CDR2: MNHGY and SVAAGI. V was trimmed by 6 bases and J by 1 base, leaving 12 bases between them. The CDR3 runs to 14 residues.

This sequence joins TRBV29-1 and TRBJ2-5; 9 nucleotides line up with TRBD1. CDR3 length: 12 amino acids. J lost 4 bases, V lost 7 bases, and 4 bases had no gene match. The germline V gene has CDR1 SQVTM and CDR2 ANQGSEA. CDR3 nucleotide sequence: TGCAGCGCCACAGGGGGCGTAGAGACCCAGTACTTC. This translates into CSATGGVETQYF.

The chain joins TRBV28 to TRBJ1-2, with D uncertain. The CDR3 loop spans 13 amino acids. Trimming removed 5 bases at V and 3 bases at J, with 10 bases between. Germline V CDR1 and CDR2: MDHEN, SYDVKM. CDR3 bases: TGTGCCAGCAGTCAACCTGTGTACTATGGCTACACCTTC. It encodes CASSQPVYYGYTF.

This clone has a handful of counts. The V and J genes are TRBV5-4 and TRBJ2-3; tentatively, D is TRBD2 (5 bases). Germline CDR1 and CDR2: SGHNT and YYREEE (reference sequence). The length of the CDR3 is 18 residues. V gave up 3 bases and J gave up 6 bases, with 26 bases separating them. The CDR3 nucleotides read TGTGCCAGCAGCTCGGACCCTAGCCAGAGACCCCACTCGGATACGCAGTATTTT. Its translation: CASSSDPSQRPHSDTQYF.

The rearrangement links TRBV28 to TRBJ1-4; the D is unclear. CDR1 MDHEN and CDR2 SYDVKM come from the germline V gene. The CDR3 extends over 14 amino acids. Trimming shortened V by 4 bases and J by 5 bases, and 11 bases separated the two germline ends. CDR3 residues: CASSSYRINEKLFF. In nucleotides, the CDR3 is TGTGCCAGCAGTTCATACCGCATCAATGAAAAACTGTTTTTT.

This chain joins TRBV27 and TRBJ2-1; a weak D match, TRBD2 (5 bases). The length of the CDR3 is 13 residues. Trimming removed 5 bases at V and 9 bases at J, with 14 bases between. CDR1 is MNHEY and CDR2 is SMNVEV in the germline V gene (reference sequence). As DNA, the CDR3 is TGTGCCAGCAGTCCGACTATAGATAGTGAGCAGTTCTTC. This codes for CASSPTIDSEQFF.

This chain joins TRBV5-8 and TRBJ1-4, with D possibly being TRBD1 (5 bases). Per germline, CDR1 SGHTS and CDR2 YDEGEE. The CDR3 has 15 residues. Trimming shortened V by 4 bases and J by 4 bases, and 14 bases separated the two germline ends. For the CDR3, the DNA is TGTGCCAGCAGCGGGGGGTCAGGATATAATGAAAAACTGTTTTTT. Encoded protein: CASSGGSGYNEKLFF.

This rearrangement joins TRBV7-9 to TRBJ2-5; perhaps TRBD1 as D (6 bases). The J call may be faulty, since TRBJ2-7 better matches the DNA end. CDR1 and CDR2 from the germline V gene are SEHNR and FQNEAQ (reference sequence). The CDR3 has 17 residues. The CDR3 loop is CASSLVPGTGIAYEQYF. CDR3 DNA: TGTGCCAGCAGCTTAGTCCCCGGAACAGGGATCGCCTACGAGCAGTACTTC.

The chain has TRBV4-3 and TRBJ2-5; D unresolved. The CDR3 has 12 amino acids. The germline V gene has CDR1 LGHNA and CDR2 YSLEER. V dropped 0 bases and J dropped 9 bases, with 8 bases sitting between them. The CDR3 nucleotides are TGCGCCAGCAGCCAAGACCGGTTGGCCCAGTACTTC. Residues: CASSQDRLAQYF.

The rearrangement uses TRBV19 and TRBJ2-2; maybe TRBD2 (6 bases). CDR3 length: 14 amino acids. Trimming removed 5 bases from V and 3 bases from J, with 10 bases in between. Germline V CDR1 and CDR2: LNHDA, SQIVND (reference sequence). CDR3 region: CASSFRDYTGELFF. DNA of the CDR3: TGTGCCAGTAGTTTTAGGGACTACACCGGGGAGCTGTTTTTT.

The CDR3 here is CASSLRLFGTGELFF. For the CDR3, the DNA is TGTGCCAGCAGTTTAAGATTATTTGGGACCGGGGAGCTGTTTTTT. The chain is built from TRBV27 and TRBJ2-2; D not certain. This CDR3 is built from 15 residues. V was shortened by 2 bases and J by 5 bases, with 12 bases between the two germline ends. The germline V gene has CDR1 MNHEY and CDR2 SMNVEV (reference sequence).

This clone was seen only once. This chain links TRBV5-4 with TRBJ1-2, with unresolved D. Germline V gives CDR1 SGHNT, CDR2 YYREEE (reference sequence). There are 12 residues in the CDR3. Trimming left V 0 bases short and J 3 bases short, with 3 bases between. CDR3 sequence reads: CASSLGDYGYTF. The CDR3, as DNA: TGTGCCAGCAGCTTGGGCGACTATGGCTACACCTTC.